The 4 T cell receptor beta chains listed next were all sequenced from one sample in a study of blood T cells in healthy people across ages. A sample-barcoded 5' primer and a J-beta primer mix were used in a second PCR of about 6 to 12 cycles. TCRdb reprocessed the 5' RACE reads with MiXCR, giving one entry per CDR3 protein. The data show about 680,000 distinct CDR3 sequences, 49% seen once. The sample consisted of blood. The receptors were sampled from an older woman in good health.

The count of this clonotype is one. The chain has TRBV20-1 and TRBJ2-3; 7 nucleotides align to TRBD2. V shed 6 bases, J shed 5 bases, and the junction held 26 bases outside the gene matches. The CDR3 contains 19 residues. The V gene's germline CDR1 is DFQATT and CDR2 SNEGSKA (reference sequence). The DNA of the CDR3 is TGCAGTGCGAGAAACCCTCGTGGGGCTAGCGGAACAGCCGGAGATACGCAGTATTTT. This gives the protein CSARNPRGASGTAGDTQYF.

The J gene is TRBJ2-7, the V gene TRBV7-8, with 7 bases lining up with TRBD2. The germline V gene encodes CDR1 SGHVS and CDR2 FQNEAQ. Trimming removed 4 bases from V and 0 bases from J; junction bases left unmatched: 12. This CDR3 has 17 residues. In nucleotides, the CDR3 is TGTGCCAGCAGCTACCCGACTCGGACTAGGGTCTCCTACGAGCAGTACTTC. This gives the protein CASSYPTRTRVSYEQYF.

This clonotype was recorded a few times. The CDR3 sequence is CASSTGTIWDEQFF. In DNA form, the CDR3 reads TGCGCCAGCAGTACGGGGACCATCTGGGATGAGCAGTTCTTC. V gene TRBV5-1 combines with J gene TRBJ2-1; D might be TRBD1 or TRBD2, each matching 5 bases. The CDR3 spans 14 residues. Trimming took off 5 bases at V and 8 bases at J, with 17 bases between the two ends. Per germline, CDR1 SGHRS and CDR2 YFSETQ.

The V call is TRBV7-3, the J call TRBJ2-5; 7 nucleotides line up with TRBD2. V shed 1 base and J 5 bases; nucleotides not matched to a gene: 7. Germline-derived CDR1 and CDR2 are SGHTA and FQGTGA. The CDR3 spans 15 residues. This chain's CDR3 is CASSLSGGRVETQYF. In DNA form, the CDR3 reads TGTGCCAGCAGCTTAAGCGGCGGGAGAGTCGAGACCCAGTACTTC.